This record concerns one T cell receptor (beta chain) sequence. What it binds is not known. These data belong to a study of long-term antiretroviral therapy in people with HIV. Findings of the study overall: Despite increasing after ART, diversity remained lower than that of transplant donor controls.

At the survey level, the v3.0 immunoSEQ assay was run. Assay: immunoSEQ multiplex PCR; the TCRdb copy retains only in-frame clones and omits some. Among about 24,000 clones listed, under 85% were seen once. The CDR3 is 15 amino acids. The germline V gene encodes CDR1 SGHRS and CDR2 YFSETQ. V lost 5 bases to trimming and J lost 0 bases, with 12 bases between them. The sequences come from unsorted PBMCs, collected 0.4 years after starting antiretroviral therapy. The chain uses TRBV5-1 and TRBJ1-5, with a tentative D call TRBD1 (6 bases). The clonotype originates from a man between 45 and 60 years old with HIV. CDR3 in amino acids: CASSFEGGSNQPQHF. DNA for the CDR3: TGCGCCAGCAGTTTCGAAGGGGGTAGCAATCAGCCCCAGCATTTT.